One and the same sample provided the 30 T cell receptor beta chains below, sequenced in a study of spatial heterogeneity in lung cancer. Study-wide findings and caveats: Counts of expanded alpha and beta TCRs within tumors tracked the tumor nonsynonymous mutation count.

TCRdb recomputed calls from the 5' RACE reads with MiXCR, one row per CDR3 protein. In the table there are about 8,400 distinct CDR3 sequences, 8% to 10% of which are singletons. These receptors' antigens are unknown. Time point noted: sample taken at primary tumor resection. Here the sequenced sample was lung tumor tissue, taken at surgery. These receptors came from a male donor with early-stage non-small cell lung cancer.

This clonotype ranks as medium-sized. Little can be read into the size of this beta chain, an off-target read in a library designed for alpha chains. The chain has TRBV10-3 and TRBJ1-3, with 7 bases lining up with TRBD1. This CDR3 is built from 16 residues. Germline CDR1 ENHRY, CDR2 SYGVKD. With 7 bases clipped from V and 0 bases from J, the junction kept 9 bases outside the gene matches. The CDR3 nucleotides read TGTGCCATCAATCCCGGGACAGTCGACTCTGGAAACACCATATATTTT. As protein: CAINPGTVDSGNTIYF.

By proportion, this clonotype is medium-sized. Being off target in a library aimed at alpha chains, this beta chain has a size of little meaning. This rearrangement joins TRBV5-1 to TRBJ2-5, with D perhaps TRBD2 (5 bases). The germline V gene has CDR1 SGHRS and CDR2 YFSETQ. CDR3 length equals 14 residues. Trimming pared 1 base from V and 2 bases from J, leaving 9 bases between. As DNA, the CDR3 is TGCGCCAGCAGCTTGATCGGGGTTCAAGAGACCCAGTACTTC. This translates into CASSLIGVQETQYF.

In its sample, this clonotype was seen many times. Since the library was made to target alpha chains, this beta chain is a stray read and its abundance is not meaningful. The chain links TRBV7-9 to TRBJ2-6; TRBD1 aligns across 12 bases. This CDR3 is built from 17 residues. The germline gives CDR1 SEHNR, CDR2 FQNEAQ (reference sequence). V trimming: 5 bases; J trimming: 4 bases; junction bases outside the gene matches: 6. The CDR3 spells CASSEGQGAPGANVLTF. In DNA form, the CDR3 reads TGTGCCAGCAGCGAGGGACAGGGGGCGCCCGGGGCCAACGTCCTGACTTTC.

As concerns this clonotype: This beta chain slipped into a library made for alpha chains as a stray read, so its size is not meaningful. The chain is built from TRBV20-1 and TRBJ1-2, with D hard to call. This CDR3 region has 11 residues. With 6 bases removed from V and 1 base from J, the gap between germline ends came to 6 bases. Germline CDR1 reads DFQATT; CDR2 reads SNEGSKA (reference sequence). The CDR3 loop is CSATNNYGYTF. CDR3 nucleotide sequence: TGCAGTGCAACGAATAACTATGGCTACACCTTC.

By share, this clonotype ranks as medium-sized. The library was designed around alpha chains, so this beta chain is a stray read whose abundance carries little weight. V usage is TRBV9 and J usage is TRBJ2-1; 7 bases line up with TRBD2. The CDR3 is made up of 17 amino acids. V lost 2 bases to trimming and J lost 5 bases; unmatched junction nucleotides: 13. CDR1 SGDLS and CDR2 YYNGEE come from the germline V gene. The CDR3 reads CASSVWSSGMRHNEQFF. The CDR3 nucleotides read TGTGCCAGCAGCGTCTGGTCCAGCGGGATGAGGCACAATGAGCAGTTCTTC.

Relative to its sample, this clonotype is medium-sized (0.01 to 0.1%). Being off target in a library aimed at alpha chains, this beta chain has a size of little meaning. The chain joins TRBV12-3 or TRBV12-4 to TRBJ1-2; no firm D call. Trimming pared 3 bases from V and 5 bases from J, leaving 7 bases between. The length of the CDR3 is 12 residues. The CDR3 bases are TGTGCCAGCAGTTTGTCAGAGTATGGCTACACCTTC. Its translation is CASSLSEYGYTF.

This clonotype was detected many times. This beta chain represents an off-target read in a library built for alpha chains; its size is of limited meaning. The chain combines TRBV5-1 with TRBJ1-1; D not certain. This CDR3 is 14 amino acids long. V was clipped by 2 bases and J by 1 base, with 9 bases between them. The germline V gene encodes CDR1 SGHRS and CDR2 YFSETQ. The CDR3 loop reads CASSFSAGNTEAFF. The CDR3 region has the DNA TGCGCCAGCAGCTTTTCCGCTGGGAACACTGAAGCTTTCTTT.

This clonotype is labeled as medium-sized. The library was prepared for alpha chains; this beta chain is a stray read, so its frequency means little. The chain combines TRBV15 with TRBJ2-5, with 7 bases fitting TRBD1. The CDR3 spans 12 residues. With 0 bases clipped from V and 10 bases from J, the junction kept 2 bases outside the gene matches. CDR1 is LNHNV, CDR2 YYDKDF, per germline (reference sequence). CDR3 protein: CATSRDRQGQYF. CDR3 coding DNA: TGTGCCACCAGCAGAGATCGACAGGGCCAGTACTTC.

In this sample, this clonotype is medium-sized. Within a library made for alpha chains, this beta chain is off target, and its count is uninformative. The gene calls are TRBV20-1 and TRBJ2-5, with TRBD2 matching over 7 bases. The germline CDR1 and CDR2 sequences are DFQATT and SNEGSKA (reference sequence). The V gene end was trimmed by 4 bases and the J gene end by 4 bases; junction bases not matched to a gene: 9. The CDR3 is 14 amino acids. The CDR3 here is CSATTSGIGETQYF. For the CDR3, the DNA is TGCAGTGCTACGACGAGCGGGATTGGAGAGACCCAGTACTTC.

This clonotype was seen many times. A library prepared for alpha chains yielded this beta chain as an off-target read; its size is of little meaning. The chain is built from TRBV29-1 and TRBJ2-7; 9 nucleotides line up with TRBD2. V lost 5 bases, J lost 0 bases, and 2 bases stayed unmatched. This CDR3 contains 13 residues. Germline V gene lookup returns CDR1 SQVTM and CDR2 ANQGSEA. The CDR3 nucleotides are TGCAGCGTTATTAGCGGGAGCTCCTACGAGCAGTACTTC. Translation: CSVISGSSYEQYF.

This clonotype was seen ten or more times. Little can be read into the size of this beta chain, an off-target read in a library designed for alpha chains. The V gene is TRBV20-1, the J gene TRBJ2-7, with TRBD2 as a possible D gene (6 bases). This CDR3 spans 14 amino acids. V gave up 5 bases and J gave up 6 bases, with 20 bases separating them. Germline CDR1 and CDR2: DFQATT and SNEGSKA (reference sequence). The CDR3 reads CSACRDAGCSEQYF. The DNA of the CDR3 is TGCAGTGCTTGCCGTGACGCGGGATGTTCCGAGCAGTACTTC.

In this sample, this clonotype is medium-sized. This beta chain appears as a stray read in a library generated for alpha chains; its size is not informative. The rearrangement links TRBV7-6 to TRBJ1-5, with 10 bases matching TRBD1. V trimming: 5 bases; J trimming: 2 bases; junction bases outside the gene matches: 6. CDR1 is SGHVS, CDR2 FNYEAQ, per germline. The CDR3 consists of 16 residues. DNA of the CDR3: TGTGCCAGCAGCCTCCGGGACAGGGGAGGCAATCAGCCCCAGCATTTT. This encodes CASSLRDRGGNQPQHF.

Ten or more counts support this clonotype. This beta chain lies outside the target of a library built for alpha chains; its clone size means little. This chain links TRBV11-2 with TRBJ2-7; 10 positions match TRBD2. The V gene end was trimmed by 3 bases and the J gene end by 2 bases; junction bases not matched to a gene: 4. The germline V gene encodes CDR1 SGHAT and CDR2 FQNNGV. The CDR3 runs 15 residues. The CDR3 loop reads CASSLELAGTYEQYF. The CDR3 coding sequence is TGTGCCAGCAGCTTGGAACTAGCGGGGACCTACGAGCAGTACTTC.

In this sample, this clonotype turned up many times. As an off-target read in a library built for alpha chains, this beta chain has a frequency of little significance. This chain links TRBV19 with TRBJ1-1; D ambiguous. V was cut by 3 bases and J by 8 bases, with 10 bases left in between. The CDR3 loop spans 12 amino acids. Germline V gene data show CDR1 as LNHDA and CDR2 as SQIVND (reference sequence). CDR3 DNA: TGTGCCAGTAGTATGCGGGGAGGGGAAGCTTTCTTT. Amino acids: CASSMRGGEAFF.

Within the sample, this clonotype is medium-sized (0.01 to 0.1%). This beta chain is a stray read from a library made for alpha chains; its abundance is not meaningful. This rearrangement joins TRBV6-1 to TRBJ2-3; 11 bases agree with TRBD2. This CDR3 contains 16 residues. In germline, CDR1 is MNHNS, CDR2 SASEGT. The V gene end was trimmed by 2 bases and the J gene end by 4 bases; junction bases not matched to a gene: 5. The CDR3, as DNA: TGTGCCAGCAGTGAACAGACTAGCGGGAATCCAGATACGCAGTATTTT. Amino acids: CASSEQTSGNPDTQYF.

This clonotype was seen repeatedly, ten times or more. Because this beta chain is a stray read in a library intended to capture alpha chains, its abundance should not be given much weight. The chain employs TRBV5-1 and TRBJ1-1, with 9 positions matching TRBD1. Germline CDR1 SGHRS, CDR2 YFSETQ. The CDR3 consists of 15 residues. V gave up 2 bases and J gave up 1 base; unmatched junction bases: 3. The CDR3 here is CASSLQGAWNTEAFF. The CDR3 DNA is TGCGCCAGCAGCTTACAGGGGGCCTGGAACACTGAAGCTTTCTTT.

In its sample, this clonotype was seen many times. With the library built for alpha chains, this beta chain is off target and its frequency is not meaningful. The genes are TRBV5-1 and TRBJ2-7; the match to TRBD1 covers 10 bases. The length of the CDR3 is 15 residues. V lost 4 bases to trimming and J lost 0 bases; unmatched junction nucleotides: 4. Germline V lookup: CDR1 SGHRS, CDR2 YFSETQ. The CDR3 loop reads CASSIGTGVSYEQYF. In DNA form, the CDR3 reads TGCGCCAGCAGCATCGGGACAGGGGTCTCCTACGAGCAGTACTTC.

This clonotype counts as medium-sized. A library prepared for alpha chains yielded this beta chain as an off-target read; its size is of little meaning. The V call is TRBV7-2, the J call TRBJ1-1, with 8 bases aligning to TRBD1. Per germline, CDR1 SGHTA and CDR2 FQGNSA. The CDR3 is 15 amino acids. The junction had 6 bases not matched to a gene; V was cut back by 0 bases and J by 6 bases. CDR3 bases: TGTGCCAGCAGCTTAGCGACAGGGGCGAGGGCTGAAGCTTTCTTT. Amino acids: CASSLATGARAEAFF.

By proportion, this clonotype is medium-sized (0.01 to 0.1%). This beta chain represents an off-target read in a library built for alpha chains; its size is of limited meaning. The V call is TRBV5-1, the J call TRBJ1-4, with TRBD1 matching over 8 bases. J lost 7 bases, V lost 4 bases, and 12 bases had no gene match. Germline CDR1 is SGHRS and CDR2 is YFSETQ. This CDR3 region has 16 residues. The CDR3 bases are TGCGCCAGCAGCCCCAGCGGACAGGGCTTAGGTGAAAAACTGTTTTTT. This translates into CASSPSGQGLGEKLFF.

This clonotype is labeled as medium-sized. Germline and junction disagree at one end, which may indicate a read error. In a library made to pick up alpha chains, this beta chain is a stray read with a size that means little. The chain employs TRBV20-1 and TRBJ1-2; 8 bases fit TRBD1. Germline V CDR1 and CDR2: DFQATT, SNEGSKA (reference sequence). The CDR3 has 10 residues. The CDR3 DNA reads TGCAGTGCTAAAAAGACAGGGGCCCACTTC. Amino acid sequence: CSAKKTGAHF.

By share, this clonotype ranks as medium-sized. As an off-target read in a library built for alpha chains, this beta chain has a frequency of little significance. The chain employs TRBV27 and TRBJ2-5, with D possibly being TRBD1 (6 bases). The V gene's germline CDR1 is MNHEY and CDR2 SMNVEV (reference sequence). Trimming took 5 bases from V and 4 from J, leaving 23 bases between them. This CDR3 comprises 17 residues. CDR3 sequence: CASSPHPGPQGLETQYF. For the CDR3, the DNA is TGTGCCAGCAGTCCCCATCCGGGACCCCAGGGGTTAGAGACCCAGTACTTC.

This clonotype was picked up many times. A library made for alpha chains picked up this beta chain off target, so its size means little. Written as DNA, the CDR3 is TGTGCCAGCCAGCAGGGGAACATTCAGTACTTC. Encoded protein: CASQQGNIQYF. This chain connects TRBV2 to TRBJ2-4; a weak D match, TRBD1 (6 bases). Germline CDR1 reads SNHLY; CDR2 reads FYNNEI. The V gene lost 8 bases and the J gene lost 7 bases, with 9 bases spanning the gap. The CDR3 is made up of 11 amino acids.

A remark on this clonotype: This beta chain is a stray sequence in a library constructed for alpha chains; its clone size is not meaningful. This sequence joins TRBV7-6 and TRBJ2-2; unclear D gene. With 3 bases removed from V and 0 bases from J, the gap between germline ends came to 8 bases. Germline V gives CDR1 SGHVS, CDR2 FNYEAQ. The CDR3 runs 15 residues. CDR3 protein: CASSLRLANTGELFF. DNA for the CDR3: TGTGCCAGCAGCTTGCGGCTCGCGAACACCGGGGAGCTGTTTTTT.

This clonotype is termed medium-sized. This beta chain turned up in a library designed for alpha chains; as an off-target read, its abundance says little. The chain has TRBV3-1 and TRBJ2-7, with 10 bases fitting TRBD2. The CDR3 is made up of 17 amino acids. J lost 0 bases, V lost 3 bases, and 8 bases had no gene match. Per germline, CDR1 LGHDT and CDR2 YNNKEL (reference sequence). CDR3 in amino acids: CASSQEGLAGVSYEQYF. Written as DNA, the CDR3 is TGTGCCAGCAGCCAGGAGGGGCTAGCGGGAGTCTCCTACGAGCAGTACTTC.

Worth noting for this clonotype: Since the library was made to target alpha chains, this beta chain is a stray read and its abundance is not meaningful. The chain combines TRBV5-6 with TRBJ2-1; 14 bases are a match to TRBD2. This CDR3 is built from 15 residues. Germline CDR1 is SGHDT and CDR2 is YYEEEE. The V and J ends lost 3 bases and 7 bases, in that order; junction bases with no gene match: 3. The CDR3 DNA is TGTGCCAGCAGCTACGGGACTAGCGGGGGTAATGAGCAGTTCTTC. It yields the protein CASSYGTSGGNEQFF.

This clonotype qualifies as medium-sized. This beta chain slipped into a library made for alpha chains as a stray read, so its size is not meaningful. V usage is TRBV29-1 and J usage is TRBJ2-1; either TRBD1 or TRBD2 may fit D (5 bases each). The CDR3 consists of 13 residues. The germline CDR1 and CDR2 sequences are SQVTM and ANQGSEA. CDR3 nucleotides: TGCAGTACGCCTAAGGGGACGGGAAATGAGCAGTTCTTC. Translation: CSTPKGTGNEQFF.

By sample share, this clonotype is medium-sized (0.01 to 0.1%). Being off target in a library aimed at alpha chains, this beta chain has a size of little meaning. CDR3 protein: CASSSGLAGGGETQYF. CDR3 DNA sequence: TGTGCCAGCAGCTCGGGACTAGCGGGAGGAGGAGAGACCCAGTACTTC. J is TRBJ2-5 and V is TRBV7-2; 15 bases map to TRBD2. The CDR3 covers 16 residues. Germline V gene data show CDR1 as SGHTA and CDR2 as FQGNSA. With 4 bases clipped from V and 4 bases from J, the junction kept 4 bases outside the gene matches.

This clonotype was observed at least ten times. Since it is a stray read in a library aimed at alpha chains, this beta chain has a size that is not meaningful. This sequence joins TRBV20-1 and TRBJ2-1, with 13 bases that match TRBD2. The CDR3 runs 16 residues. J lost 2 bases, V lost 3 bases, and 4 bases had no gene match. The germline V gene encodes CDR1 DFQATT and CDR2 SNEGSKA (reference sequence). CDR3 amino acids: CSASLTSGRAYNEQFF. The CDR3 bases are TGCAGTGCTAGTCTTACTAGCGGGAGGGCCTACAATGAGCAGTTCTTC.

This clonotype is medium-sized within its sample. A library prepared for alpha chains yielded this beta chain as an off-target read; its size is of little meaning. The J gene is TRBJ2-1, the V gene TRBV4-3; D may match TRBD1 or TRBD2 (7 bases each). In germline, CDR1 is LGHNA, CDR2 YSLEER. Trimming took off 0 bases at V and 3 bases at J, with 18 bases between the two ends. The length of the CDR3 is 18 residues. The CDR3 coding sequence is TGCGCCAGCAGCCAAGATCGAGGGGGCCTAGCGGACTACAATGAGCAGTTCTTC. Protein sequence: CASSQDRGGLADYNEQFF.

Concerning this clonotype itself: Found in a library prepared for alpha chains, this beta chain is an off-target read, and its abundance has little meaning. The chain joins TRBV7-8 to TRBJ2-6, with D perhaps TRBD1 or TRBD2 (6 bases each). Between the trimmed V and J ends, which lost 2 bases and 0 bases, there was a span of 26 bases. The CDR3 runs to 22 residues. From germline, CDR1 is SGHVS and CDR2 FQNEAQ. Here the CDR3 DNA reads TGTGCCAGCAGCTTAATGTTGTTTGTTGGGGGGCCCACTCTCTCTGGGGCCAACGTCCTGACTTTC. It specifies CASSLMLFVGGPTLSGANVLTF. The full variable domain, its missing parts supplied by reference TRBV7-8 and TRBJ2-6, is GAGVSQSPRYKVAKRGQDVALRCDPISGHVSLFWYQQALGQGPEFLTYFQNEAQLDKSGLPSDRFFAERPEGSVSTLKIQRTQQEDSAVYLCASSLMLFVGGPTLSGANVLTFGAGSRLTVL.